The 2 T cell receptor beta chains listed next were all sequenced from one sample in a study of shared clonotypes between healthy human individuals. This table comes from immunoSEQ multiplex PCR, and its TCRdb copy is limited to in-frame clones, with some not included. The sample carries around 1,100,000 clones, 60% to 80% recorded once. The source material was memory CD4+ T cells from PBMCs. Subset indicated: CD45RA-negative fraction. These receptors all come from a man between 18 and 35 years old in good health. Some clones in this sample may be carry-over from other donors' samples.

This clone was detected many times. The J gene is TRBJ1-2, the V gene TRBV6-5, with D possibly matching TRBD1 (6 bases). Germline V gene data show CDR1 as MNHEY and CDR2 as SVGAGI. The CDR3 sequence is 13 residues long. The V end was cut by 4 bases, the J end by 9 bases, with 15 bases between. The chain's CDR3 is CASSLTGSRSYTF. CDR3 sequence (DNA): TGTGCCAGCAGTTTAACAGGGAGTCGGAGCTACACCTTC.

With respect to this clone: Other DNA sequences of this sample code for an identical CDR3. The V and J genes are TRBV5-4 and TRBJ2-5; D is undetermined. The CDR3 contains 14 residues. V lost 0 bases, J lost 2 bases, and 8 bases lay in between. The germline CDR1 and CDR2 sequences are SGHNT and YYREEE (reference sequence). CDR3 sequence reads: CASSLGAPQETQYF. The CDR3 DNA follows: TGTGCCAGCAGCTTGGGAGCGCCACAAGAGACCCAGTACTTC. Filled out from reference TRBV5-4 and TRBJ2-5, the complete variable domain reads ETGVTQSPTHLIKTRGQQVTLRCSSQSGHNTVSWYQQALGQGPQFIFQYYREEENGRGNFPPRFSGLQFPNYSSELNVNALELDDSALYLCASSLGAPQETQYFGPGTRLLVL.